The sample holds many counts of the clone carrying this TCR beta chain. What it binds is not known. These data come from a study of T-cell memory formation after mild COVID-19. General observations from the study: Contracting clones, day 15 to 85, had balanced CD4/CD8, and later expanders favored CD4+.

Each CDR3 protein gets one entry after TCRdb re-called the 5' RACE reads with MiXCR. The table records hundreds of thousands of distinct CDR3 sequences, 28% of them present only once. V shed 5 bases, J shed 7 bases, and the junction held 6 bases outside the gene matches. The CDR3 extends over 14 amino acids. This receptor was taken from an adult woman who had mild COVID-19 (a few samples of this study predate the infection). Cell type and time point are not known. V is TRBV12-3 or TRBV12-4 and J is TRBJ2-4; 9 bases are a match to TRBD1. Sequenced: PBMCs or a T cell subset sorted from them (not recorded which). The DNA for the CDR3 is TGTGCCAGCAGTCCCCGGACAGGGGAGAACATTCAGTACTTC. It yields the protein CASSPRTGENIQYF.